The rows below give T cell receptor beta chains drawn from one sample of a study of shared clonotypes between healthy human individuals. TCRdb's copy holds only in-frame clones and misses some; the assay was immunoSEQ multiplex PCR. This table has roughly 2 million clones, about 95% appearing once. Sequenced: naive CD8+ T cells sorted from blood. Receptors were obtained from a man aged 18 to 29 in good health. The conserved cysteine and the conserved F or W are not part of the CDR3 here.

CDR3: AISGEDSYEQY
V: TRBV10-3
J: TRBJ2-7

CDR3: ASSFRGNEQF
V: TRBV7-9
J: TRBJ2-1

CDR3: ASSSPVGLLYSYEQY
V: TRBV7-9
J: TRBJ2-7

CDR3: ASSKSRAVAYEQY
V: TRBV5-1
J: TRBJ2-7

CDR3: ASSQRDRDNSPLH
V: TRBV4-1
J: TRBJ1-6

CDR3: ASSQYRGEGGYT
V: TRBV4-3
J: TRBJ1-2

CDR3: ASSSAGLAGVAYLNEQF
V: TRBV13
J: TRBJ2-1

CDR3: ASSSIYADRGLNTEAF
V: TRBV27
J: TRBJ1-1

CDR3: ASSPRGQWMVEKLF
V: TRBV18
J: TRBJ1-4

CDR3: ASSFAGGGAYEQY
V: TRBV27
J: TRBJ2-7

CDR3: ASSLDGPGDTQY
V: TRBV7-7
J: TRBJ2-3

CDR3: ASSVTGSSYEQY
V: TRBV27
J: TRBJ2-7